Described below is a single TCR beta chain sequence and its context. The antigen remains unidentified. The data originate from a study of OX40 agonist ivuxolimab in advanced cancers. Study summary: As their treatment, patients were administered ivuxolimab, an agonistic anti-OX40 (CD134) antibody. Males comprised over 80% of the group, whose mean age was approximately 62 years (range roughly 20 to 85).

This CDR3 has 14 residues. The germline gives CDR1 KGHSH, CDR2 LQKENI. Deletions cut 1 base from V and 4 bases from J, with 10 bases between. Profiled with immunoSEQ multiplex PCR; TCRdb holds only in-frame clones, not every one. The sample includes over 50,000 clones, 82% seen only once; the top ten take less than 0.6%. Findings of the study overall: The 0.1-3.0 mg/kg partial responders had among the lowest clonal expansion. Normalized T-cell clonal expansion was also low in some nonresponders.

Sequenced material: CD4+ or CD8+ T cells sorted from blood, taken in a trial of the OX40 agonist ivuxolimab. The receptor comes from an adult with an advanced solid tumor such as melanoma, head and neck, liver or kidney cancer. The V and J genes are TRBV18 and TRBJ2-5, with D possibly being TRBD1 or TRBD2 (5 bases each). CDR3 sequence (DNA): TGTGCCAGCTCACCACTTGGGGGTGGAGAGACCCAGTACTTC. It encodes CASSPLGGGETQYF.